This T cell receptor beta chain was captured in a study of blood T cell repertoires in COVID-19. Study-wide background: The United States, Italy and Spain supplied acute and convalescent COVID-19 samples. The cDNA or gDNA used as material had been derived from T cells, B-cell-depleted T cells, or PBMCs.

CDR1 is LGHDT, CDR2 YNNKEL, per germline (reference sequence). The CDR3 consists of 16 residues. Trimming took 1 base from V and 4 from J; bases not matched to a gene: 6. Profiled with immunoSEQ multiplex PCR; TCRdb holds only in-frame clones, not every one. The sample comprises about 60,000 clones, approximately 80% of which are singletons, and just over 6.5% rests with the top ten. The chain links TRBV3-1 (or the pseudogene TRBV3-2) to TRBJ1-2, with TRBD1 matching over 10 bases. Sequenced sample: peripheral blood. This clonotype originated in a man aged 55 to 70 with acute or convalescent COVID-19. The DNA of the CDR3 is TGTGCCAGCAGCCAAGCCGGGACAGGGGACGGCTATGGCTACACCTTC. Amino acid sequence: CASSQAGTGDGYGYTF.